The entry below gives a single TCR beta chain sequence along with its context. The antigen remains undetermined. The sample comes from a study of T cell responses to AZD1222 COVID-19 vaccine. CDR1 is MDHEN, CDR2 SYDVKM, per germline. V was pared by 2 bases and J by 3 bases, with 7 bases between. The CDR3 consists of 13 residues. Study-wide results and limits: White British ancestry dominated among donors, who included more females, and clonal diversity was possibly underestimated. Baseline seropositivity occurred in only six AZD1222 recipients.

Pooled samples include second doses given at about 4 or 12 weeks. Some clones are missing from TCRdb's copy, which holds only in-frame ones; the method was immunoSEQ multiplex PCR. This sample has some 58,000 clones, with roughly three quarters found just once. This chain joins TRBV28 and TRBJ1-2; D remains unclear. The receptor's source is an adult who received the AZD1222 COVID-19 vaccine. The source was peripheral blood, collected 28 days after the second AZD1222 dose. The CDR3 spells CASSLGLDYGYTF. CDR3 nucleotides: TGTGCCAGCAGTTTAGGCCTAGACTATGGCTACACCTTC.